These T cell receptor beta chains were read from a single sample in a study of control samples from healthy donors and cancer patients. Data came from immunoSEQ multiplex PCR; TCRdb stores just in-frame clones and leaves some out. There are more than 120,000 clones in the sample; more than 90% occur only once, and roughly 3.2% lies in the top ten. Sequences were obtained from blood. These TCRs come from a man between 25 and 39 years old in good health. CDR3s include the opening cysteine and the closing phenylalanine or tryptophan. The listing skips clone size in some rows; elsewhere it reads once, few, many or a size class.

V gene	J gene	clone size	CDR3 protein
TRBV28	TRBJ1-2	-	CASSFVSYGYTF
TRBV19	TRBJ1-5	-	CASTKKGTGAGNQPQHF
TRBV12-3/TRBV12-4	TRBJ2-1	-	CASSQTNEQFF
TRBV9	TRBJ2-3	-	CASSVDPRPDTQYF
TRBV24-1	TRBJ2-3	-	CATSEGFAGTDTQYF
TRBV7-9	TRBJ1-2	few	CASSPILSNYGYTF
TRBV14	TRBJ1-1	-	CASSMTGGGTEAFF
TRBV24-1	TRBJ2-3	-	CATELTVSGTDTQYF
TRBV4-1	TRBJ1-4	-	CASSHPGTGLEKLFF
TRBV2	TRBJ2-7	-	CASSDLQGGSYEQYF
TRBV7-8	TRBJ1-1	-	CASSHQWEMNTEAFF
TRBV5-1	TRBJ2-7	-	CASSLASGDEQYF
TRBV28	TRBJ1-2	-	CASSFSQPIYGYTF
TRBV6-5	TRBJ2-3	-	CASSSRQGPNTQYF
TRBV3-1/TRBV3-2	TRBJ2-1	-	CASSQGQKYNEQFF
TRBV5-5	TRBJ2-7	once	CASSPLGSTGIYEQYF
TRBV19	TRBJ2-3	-	CASSKHTDTQYF
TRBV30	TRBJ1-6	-	CAWSGDSNSPLHF
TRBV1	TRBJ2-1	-	CTSSPYDRDRVYDNEQFF
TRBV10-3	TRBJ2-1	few	CAISESRGGGNEQFF
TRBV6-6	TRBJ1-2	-	CASRPTGGDGYTF
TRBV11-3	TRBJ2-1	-	CASSSGLAGGNEQFF
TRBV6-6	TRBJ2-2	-	CASSPPKLAGGLGELFF
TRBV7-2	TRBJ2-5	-	CASSLGQRVQETQYF
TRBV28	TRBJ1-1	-	CASSLSQGIAEAFF
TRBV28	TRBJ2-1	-	CASSLPPGAGYYNEQFF
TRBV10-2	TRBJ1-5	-	CASRGTAYSNQPQHF
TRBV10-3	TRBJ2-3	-	CAIRTENTDTQYF
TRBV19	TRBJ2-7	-	CASSIEGSSYEQYF
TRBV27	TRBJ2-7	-	CASKKGYEQYF
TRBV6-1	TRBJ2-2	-	CASSELAGGHTGELFF
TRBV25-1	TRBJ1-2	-	CASSEYRTGGNYGYTF
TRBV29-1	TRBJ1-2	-	CSVDFRGHYTF
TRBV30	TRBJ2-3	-	CAWSVGQGLDTQYF
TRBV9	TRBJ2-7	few	CASSDARDRGPEQYF
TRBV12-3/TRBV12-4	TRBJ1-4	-	CASSSPLKKLFF
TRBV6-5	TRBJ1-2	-	CASKRQGGGYTF
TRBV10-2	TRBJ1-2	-	CASSPAGSNYGYTF
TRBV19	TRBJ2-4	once	CASSIVLSGPKNIQYF
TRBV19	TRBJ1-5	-	CASSAHSNQPQHF
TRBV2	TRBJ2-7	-	CASSDKPGPTYEQYF
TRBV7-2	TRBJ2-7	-	CASSLHTGGSYEQYF
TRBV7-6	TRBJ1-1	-	CASSPGTKNTEAFF
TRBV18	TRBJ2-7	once	CASSPPSADYEQYF
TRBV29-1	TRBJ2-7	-	CSVVDTTYEQYF
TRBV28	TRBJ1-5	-	CASLDANSNQPQHF
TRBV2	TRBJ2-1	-	CASRPGTSGGDEQFF
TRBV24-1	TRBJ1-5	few	CATSDKGLNQPQHF
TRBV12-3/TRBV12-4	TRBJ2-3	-	CASSGGTDTQYF
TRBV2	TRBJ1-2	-	CASRGDGGGGYTF
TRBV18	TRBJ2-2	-	CASSPKIAGTGELFF
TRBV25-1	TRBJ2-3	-	CASRSAGGFTDTQYF
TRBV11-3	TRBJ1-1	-	CASSLSGALNTEAFF
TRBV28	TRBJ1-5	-	CASRDRFFNQPQHF
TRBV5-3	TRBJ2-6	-	CARSLGAASGANVLTF
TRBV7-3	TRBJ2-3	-	CASSYGTKSTDTQYF
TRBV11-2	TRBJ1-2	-	CASSHRGREYGYTF
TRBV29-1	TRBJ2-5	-	CSVDQAGGETQYF